These 16 T cell receptor beta chains came from one sample sequenced in a study of response to subunit inactivated influenza vaccine (dated by TCRdb to between 2017 and 2018). To prepare the library, RT-PCR was applied. Sequencing relied on an Illumina HiSeq 2500. TCRdb reprocessing: public reads trimmed at Q25 with fastp, clones called with MiXCR, in-frame beta chains kept. Each CDR3 protein gets just one entry, which takes the most common genes and DNA from the rows behind it. A total of about 780,000 distinct CDR3 sequences appear in this sample, approximately 17% of them only once. The top ten clones comprise 11% of the sample. This specimen consisted of PBMCs from blood, obtained 5 to 6 days after vaccination. These receptors originate from a man aged 50-59 years who received an inactivated influenza vaccine. Donor details come from another sample of the same person, matched by shared clones.

This clonotype was counted only a few times. The genes are TRBV28 and TRBJ2-1; the match to TRBD2 covers 7 bases. Trimming cost V 3 bases and J 7 bases; bases outside gene matches: 12. Germline V gene lookup returns CDR1 MDHEN and CDR2 SYDVKM. CDR3 length equals 16 residues. CDR3 nucleotides: TGTGCCAGCAGTTTTATTCGGGAGGTGGGATGGAATGAGCAGTTCTTC. Its translation: CASSFIREVGWNEQFF.

This clonotype was recorded a few times. The V and J genes are TRBV7-2 and TRBJ1-1; D ambiguous. The CDR3 loop spans 15 amino acids. The V end lost 2 bases, the J end lost 0 bases, and 10 bases lay between the germline ends. CDR1 is SGHTA, CDR2 FQGNSA, per germline. The CDR3 protein is CASSLSVRMNTEAFF. The CDR3 nucleotides are TGTGCCAGCAGCTTATCCGTTCGGATGAACACTGAAGCTTTCTTT.

This chain uses TRBV11-2 with TRBJ2-2; D possibly corresponds to TRBD2 (6 bases). The V end was cut by 2 bases, the J end by 0 bases, with 16 bases between. From germline, CDR1 is SGHAT and CDR2 FQNNGV. The CDR3 is 18 residues long. The DNA for the CDR3 is TGTGCCAGCAGCTTATTCGCTTGGCGGGACCCGAACACCGGGGAGCTGTTTTTT. Translation: CASSLFAWRDPNTGELFF.

This clonotype was seen at least ten times. The chain combines TRBV10-3 with TRBJ2-1, with D possibly being TRBD2 (6 bases). CDR3 length equals 15 residues. The germline V and J ends were trimmed by 0 bases and 1 base, with 7 bases remaining between them. CDR1 is ENHRY and CDR2 is SYGVKD in the germline V gene. The CDR3: CAISESEGSYNEQFF. The CDR3 coding sequence is TGTGCCATCAGTGAGTCGGAGGGATCCTACAATGAGCAGTTCTTC.

In this sample, this clonotype turned up a few times. This chain joins TRBV6-2 or TRBV6-3 and TRBJ1-2, with D uncertain. Germline-derived CDR1 and CDR2 are MNHEY and SVGEGT. The CDR3 spans 13 residues. V lost 5 bases and J lost 3, with 10 bases in between. CDR3 DNA: TGTGCCAGCAGTCGCCGGGTCCACTATGGCTACACCTTC. This translates into CASSRRVHYGYTF.

This clonotype was seen many times. The chain carries TRBV20-1 and TRBJ2-7; 9 bases agree with TRBD1. After removal of 0 bases from V and 3 bases from J, the junction contained 3 bases not matched to a gene. Germline CDR1 DFQATT, CDR2 SNEGSKA (reference sequence). The CDR3 has 14 residues. The CDR3 bases are TGCAGTGCTAGAGATGGGGACAGGGTCTACGAGCAGTACTTC. Its translation is CSARDGDRVYEQYF.

V usage is TRBV20-1 and J usage is TRBJ2-5; possibly TRBD1 for D (6 bases). Germline V CDR1 and CDR2: DFQATT, SNEGSKA (reference sequence). There are 14 residues in the CDR3. The V and J ends lost 0 bases and 7 bases respectively, with 15 bases between them. CDR3 amino acids: CSAREGARFGTQYF. The CDR3 coding sequence is TGCAGTGCTAGAGAGGGGGCGCGGTTCGGGACCCAGTACTTC.

The table lists this clonotype with many counts. V usage is TRBV20-1 and J usage is TRBJ2-2; no definite D call. V lost 4 bases and J lost 6, with 9 bases in between. Germline-derived CDR1 and CDR2 are DFQATT and SNEGSKA (reference sequence). The CDR3 has 12 residues. For the CDR3, the DNA is TGCAGTGCTACCGACTGGGCCGGGGAGCTGTTTTTT. This gives the protein CSATDWAGELFF.

This clonotype showed up just a few times. The chain links TRBV20-1 to TRBJ2-1; 7 nucleotides align to TRBD2. This CDR3 is 16 amino acids long. The junction had 12 bases not matched to a gene; V was cut back by 3 bases and J by 4 bases. CDR1 is DFQATT and CDR2 is SNEGSKA in the germline V gene (reference sequence). CDR3 protein: CSARPLRRGEYNEQFF. The CDR3 bases are TGCAGTGCTAGGCCCCTGAGACGGGGGGAATACAATGAGCAGTTCTTC.

The chain uses TRBV5-1 and TRBJ1-2, with 10 bases matching TRBD1. Germline lookup yields CDR1 SGHRS and CDR2 YFSETQ. V was clipped by 4 bases and J by 0 bases; unmatched bases: 9. CDR3 length equals 17 residues. CDR3: CASSVPGQGIPNYGYTF. The CDR3, as DNA: TGCGCCAGCAGCGTTCCGGGACAGGGGATACCTAACTATGGCTACACCTTC.

The table lists this clonotype with a few counts. J is TRBJ2-1 and V is TRBV9; 12 positions match TRBD2. This CDR3 is 16 amino acids long. CDR1 and CDR2 (germline): SGDLS, YYNGEE. Germline trimming cut 3 bases from V and 1 base from J; bases unmatched to any gene: 2. CDR3 coding DNA: TGTGCCAGCAGCGCTAGCGGGAGGGATTCCTACAATGAGCAGTTCTTC. Its translation is CASSASGRDSYNEQFF.

The chain joins TRBV10-3 to TRBJ2-7; D gene ambiguous. This CDR3 spans 12 amino acids. Per the germline V gene, CDR1 is ENHRY and CDR2 is SYGVKD. The V and J ends lost 3 bases and 6 bases respectively, with 9 bases between them. CDR3 in DNA: TGTGCCATCAGTGACACAAAGTTCGAGCAGTACTTC. Encoded protein: CAISDTKFEQYF.

This clonotype turned up a few times. This chain links TRBV7-6 with TRBJ2-1; D remains ambiguous. The germline gives CDR1 SGHVS, CDR2 FNYEAQ. V was trimmed by 0 bases and J by 2 bases, leaving 8 bases between them. The CDR3 consists of 15 residues. CDR3 nucleotide sequence: TGTGCCAGCAGCTTAGCGCTAAGCCCCTACAATGAGCAGTTCTTC. This gives the protein CASSLALSPYNEQFF. Supplemented by reference TRBV7-6 and TRBJ2-1, the full variable domain reads GAGVSQSPRYKVTKRGQDVALRCDPISGHVSLYWYRQALGQGPEFLTYFNYEAQQDKSGLPNDRFSAERPEGSISTLTIQRTEQRDSAMYRCASSLALSPYNEQFFGPGTRLTVL.

This clonotype was found many times. J is TRBJ1-2 and V is TRBV12-3 or TRBV12-4; 9 bases are shared with TRBD1. V lost 3 bases to trimming and J lost 7 bases; unmatched junction nucleotides: 3. CDR3 length: 13 residues. The CDR3: CASSLGTGSGYTF. CDR3 DNA sequence: TGTGCCAGCAGTTTGGGGACAGGGAGTGGCTACACCTTC.

This chain uses TRBV12-3 or TRBV12-4 with TRBJ2-5; TRBD1 matches 7 bases. This CDR3 comprises 19 residues. Trimming at V came to 0 bases and at J to 0 bases, leaving 13 bases not matched to a gene. In nucleotides, the CDR3 is TGTGCCAGCAGTTTAGCGCGTTGGGCTCTAGGGACAGACCAAGAGACCCAGTACTTC. It specifies CASSLARWALGTDQETQYF.

V is TRBV12-3 or TRBV12-4 and J is TRBJ1-6; TRBD1 aligns across 7 bases. The CDR3 is made up of 14 amino acids. The ends lost 3 bases at V and 10 bases at J; junction bases unmatched: 6. The CDR3 protein is CASSFKGANSPLHF. CDR3 sequence (DNA): TGTGCCAGCAGTTTTAAGGGGGCAAACTCACCCCTCCACTTT.